This T cell receptor (beta chain) was documented in a study of graft-versus-host responses after intestinal transplantation. Plating combined approximately 200,000 CFSE-labeled responder cells with approximately 200,000 irradiated, violet-dye-labeled stimulator cells. This clone ranks as medium-sized (0.01 to 0.1%). Losses at the gene ends were 6 bases for V and 3 bases for J; bases not matched to a gene: 5. Per germline, CDR1 LNHDA and CDR2 SQIVND (reference sequence). The CDR3 totals 14 residues. Assay: immunoSEQ multiplex PCR; the TCRdb copy retains only in-frame clones and omits some. The sample consists of over 4,500 clones, around a third of them appearing once.

The chain employs TRBV19 and TRBJ2-7; 10 nucleotides align to TRBD2. Sequences were derived from alloreactive CD8+ T cells from a mixed lymphocyte reaction culture, sampled before intestinal transplant. Subset specified: CFSE-low proliferating T cells sorted from roughly six-day pre-transplant mixed lymphocyte reaction (GvH or HvG direction). This TCR was recovered from a human patient who received an intestinal transplant. The CDR3 loop is CASRERGGFYEQYF. The CDR3 DNA reads as TGTGCCAGTAGAGAGCGGGGGGGATTCTACGAGCAGTACTTC.